This section outlines one T cell receptor beta chain sequence together with its context. The sample comes from a study of blood T cell repertoires in COVID-19. Trimming took 4 bases from V and 2 from J; bases not matched to a gene: 6. The CDR3 is 16 residues long. Germline CDR1 and CDR2: MNHNS and SASEGT. Authors' methods: From reference gene primer amplification, estimates of nucleated cell counts were derived. The repertoire was sequenced with immunoSEQ multiplex PCR; TCRdb's copy has only in-frame clones and lacks some. For V, J and clone size, that table is used; D and trimming come from the DNA. The profile shows around 170,000 clones, around 86% of them singletons. Participants spanned ages about 18 to 100 years and resided in 20 to 30 US areas. Symptom resolution, clearance, or two negative PCRs marked donors in Cohort 3 as recovered.

The sequence came from a woman aged 25 to 45 who had recovered from COVID-19. Sequences were obtained from PBMCs or T cells enriched from blood (not recorded which). The J gene is TRBJ2-3, the V gene TRBV6-1; 10 nucleotides agree with TRBD2. The CDR3 coding sequence is TGTGCCAGCAGTGCCTGGACTAGCGGCCTCACAGATACGCAGTATTTT. Its protein product is CASSAWTSGLTDTQYF.